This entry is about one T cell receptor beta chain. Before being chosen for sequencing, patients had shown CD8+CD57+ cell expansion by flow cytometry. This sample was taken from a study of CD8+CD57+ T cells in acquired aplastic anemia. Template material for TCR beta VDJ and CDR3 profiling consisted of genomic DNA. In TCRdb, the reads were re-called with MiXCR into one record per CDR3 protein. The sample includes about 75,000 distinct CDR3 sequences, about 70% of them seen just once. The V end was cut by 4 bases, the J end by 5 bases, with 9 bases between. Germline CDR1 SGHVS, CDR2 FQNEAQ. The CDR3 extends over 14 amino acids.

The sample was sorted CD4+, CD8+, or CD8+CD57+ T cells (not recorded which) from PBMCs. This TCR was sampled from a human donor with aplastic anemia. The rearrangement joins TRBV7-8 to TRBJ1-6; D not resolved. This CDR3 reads CASSSNSDNSPLHF. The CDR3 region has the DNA TGTGCCAGCAGCTCCAACAGTGATAATTCACCCCTCCACTTT.